A selection of T cell receptor beta chains follows, all from one sample in a study of blood T cell repertoires in COVID-19. The table came from immunoSEQ multiplex PCR; TCRdb's copy has only in-frame clones and leaves some out. The table has 65,000 to 90,000 clones, about 83% seen once. Specimen: peripheral blood. Receptors originate from an elderly woman with acute or convalescent COVID-19. Both conserved end residues are part of each CDR3. Fields, in order: CDR3 protein, CDR3 length, V gene.

CDR3: CASAVAGPYNEQFF
length: 14
V: TRBV3-1/TRBV3-2

CDR3: CSASWGQGGEKLFF
length: 14
V: TRBV20-1

CDR3: CASSRTREASTGELFF
length: 16
V: TRBV2

CDR3: CAWNSLRRGHTDTQYF
length: 16
V: TRBV30

CDR3: CASSVLAGEIYEQYF
length: 15
V: TRBV19

CDR3: CASSLAPGGGTNEKLFF
length: 17
V: TRBV5-1

CDR3: CASSLAAGGSSGQYF
length: 15
V: TRBV7-2

CDR3: CASSPGGSQLTDTQYF
length: 16
V: TRBV5-4

CDR3: CASSPVWDRGSGNTIYF
length: 17
V: TRBV4-2

CDR3: CASSLAYGGLYEQYF
length: 15
V: TRBV7-2

CDR3: CASSQVGGEWLQPQHF
length: 16
V: TRBV4-2

CDR3: CASSLRQVGTDTQYF
length: 15
V: TRBV7-8

CDR3: CASSSNSRPGELFF
length: 14
V: TRBV7-2

CDR3: CASGPGTSGRVAETQYF
length: 17
V: TRBV12-5

CDR3: CASSLWGGTMNEKLFF
length: 16
V: TRBV27

CDR3: CASSVGRGEQETQYF
length: 15
V: TRBV9

CDR3: CASSGSGTTSEKLFF
length: 15
V: TRBV11-2

CDR3: CASTYAGGGYGYTF
length: 14
V: TRBV5-4

CDR3: CASSQDTGRVNEKLFF
length: 16
V: TRBV4-1

CDR3: CASSQQAGTDTQYF
length: 14
V: TRBV14

CDR3: CASSLDYSQPQHF
length: 13
V: TRBV7-2

CDR3: CASSSRQGSYGYTF
length: 14
V: TRBV5-1

CDR3: CASRPPGETQYF
length: 12
V: TRBV11-1

CDR3: CASSSIGQAPAKNIQYF
length: 17
V: TRBV28

CDR3: CASSQEGQGYGIQETQYF
length: 18
V: TRBV4-2

CDR3: CAWRAGGCDQPQHF
length: 14
V: TRBV30

CDR3: CASSVAGESYEQYF
length: 14
V: TRBV27

CDR3: CASSLEGARDGQETQYF
length: 17
V: TRBV7-4

CDR3: CASSLDTPRNSPLHF
length: 15
V: TRBV11-2

CDR3: CASSVLAGGNTGELFF
length: 16
V: TRBV9

CDR3: CASSKGTLGLAGPNTQYF
length: 18
V: TRBV19

CDR3: CASSDRTYNEQFF
length: 13
V: TRBV6-4

CDR3: CASSQSGTSGSFYEQFF
length: 17
V: TRBV7-6

CDR3: CASSVDQGNYGYTF
length: 14
V: TRBV9

CDR3: CATSDLPADGYTF
length: 13
V: TRBV24-1

CDR3: CSAIWARGYTF
length: 11
V: TRBV20-1

CDR3: CASSTTGGAHQPQHF
length: 15
V: TRBV28

CDR3: CASSPPGTSGISDTQYF
length: 17
V: TRBV18

CDR3: CASSQVATSGIGQNIQYF
length: 18
V: TRBV4-1

CDR3: CASSQDRVAEKLFF
length: 14
V: TRBV5-1

CDR3: CASSDGTSYNEQFF
length: 14
V: TRBV2

CDR3: CASSTTGTEQETQYF
length: 15
V: TRBV11-2

CDR3: CAISEKQDRDTQYF
length: 14
V: TRBV10-3

CDR3: CASSSGGQGVYTF
length: 13
V: TRBV5-1

CDR3: CASSRTGLETQYF
length: 13
V: TRBV6-5

CDR3: CASSLGPSGIMSSYNEQFF
length: 19
V: TRBV5-1

CDR3: CASSPQRDNEQFF
length: 13
V: TRBV18

CDR3: CASSAKGAGESTDTQYF
length: 17
V: TRBV18

CDR3: CASRSTGDTGELFF
length: 14
V: TRBV28

CDR3: CASSEGWGQGNEKLFF
length: 16
V: TRBV6-1

CDR3: CASSLDYYRTTYEQYF
length: 16
V: TRBV11-2

CDR3: CATSRDLETQYF
length: 12
V: TRBV15

CDR3: CASTGSSLYEQYF
length: 13
V: TRBV6-5

CDR3: CASSHQIGLAGGYEQYF
length: 17
V: TRBV4-1

CDR3: CASSTNRGGEQYF
length: 13
V: TRBV19